The 13 T cell receptor beta chains below were found in one sample sequenced in a study of blood T cell repertoires in COVID-19. Libraries were prepared by immunoSEQ multiplex PCR; TCRdb keeps only in-frame clonotypes and omits some of them. This table holds under 250,000 clones, about 80% found once. Source material: PBMCs or T cells enriched from blood (not recorded which). These receptors were taken from a woman aged 45-65 years who had been exposed to COVID-19.

The V call is TRBV24-1, the J call TRBJ2-5; no clear D. V lost 4 bases to trimming and J lost 7 bases, with 18 bases between them. From germline, CDR1 is KGHDR and CDR2 SFDVKD. The CDR3 is made up of 15 amino acids. CDR3 nucleotide sequence: TGTGCCACCAGTGACTACCGACACCAAGACGGGACCCAGTACTTC. Protein sequence: CATSDYRHQDGTQYF.

Concerning this clone: The identical CDR3 is also encoded by other nucleotide sequences in the sample. The chain joins TRBV7-9 to TRBJ1-2; TRBD1 matches 7 bases. Germline V CDR1 and CDR2: SEHNR, FQNEAQ (reference sequence). Trimming cost V 3 bases and J 8 bases; bases outside gene matches: 3. The CDR3 loop spans 12 amino acids. This chain's CDR3 is CASSLEGGGYTF. In DNA, the CDR3 is TGTGCCAGCAGCTTGGAAGGGGGCGGCTACACCTTC.

The gene calls are TRBV10-1 and TRBJ1-1; 9 bases line up with TRBD1. This CDR3 region has 14 residues. Germline assignment: CDR1 WNHNN and CDR2 SYGVQD (reference sequence). V was clipped by 6 bases and J by 2 bases; unmatched bases: 4. CDR3 sequence: CASSTGGGNTEAFF. The CDR3 DNA reads as TGCGCCAGCAGCACAGGGGGCGGCAACACTGAAGCTTTCTTT.

This clone was seen a few times. The chain uses TRBV6-5 and TRBJ1-2; no clear D gene. Germline assignment: CDR1 MNHEY and CDR2 SVGAGI. The V end was cut by 6 bases, the J end by 4 bases, with 12 bases between. The CDR3 extends over 13 amino acids. This CDR3 reads CASSRSGPYGYTF. Written as DNA, the CDR3 is TGTGCCAGCAGCCGCAGCGGGCCCTATGGCTACACCTTC.

This chain connects TRBV6-1 to TRBJ2-1; the match to TRBD1 covers 7 bases. CDR1 MNHNS and CDR2 SASEGT come from the germline V gene. V was pared by 0 bases and J by 7 bases, with 12 bases of the junction left unmatched. CDR3 length equals 17 residues. The DNA for the CDR3 is TGTGCCAGCAGTGAAGCAGAGGGTCGGAGACAGGGAAATGAGCAGTTCTTC. Protein sequence: CASSEAEGRRQGNEQFF.

This rearrangement joins TRBV6-4 to TRBJ1-6; TRBD1 is a possible D gene (6 bases). The CDR3 consists of 15 residues. The germline V gene encodes CDR1 MRHNA and CDR2 SNTAGT. Trimming pared 6 bases from V and 0 bases from J, leaving 9 bases between. The CDR3 is CASRQGTSYNSPLHF. In DNA, the CDR3 is TGTGCCAGCAGGCAGGGGACCTCCTATAATTCACCCCTCCACTTT.

This chain joins TRBV19 and TRBJ2-3; no clear D gene. This CDR3 comprises 13 residues. Germline CDR1 is LNHDA and CDR2 is SQIVND (reference sequence). Trimming took 5 bases from V and 7 from J, leaving 13 bases between them. The CDR3, as DNA: TGTGCCAGTAGTCCGCCCTACGGGTATACGCAGTATTTT. It is translated as CASSPPYGYTQYF.

V usage is TRBV6-5 and J usage is TRBJ2-7, with D maybe TRBD2 (6 bases). This CDR3 has 14 residues. The germline gives CDR1 MNHEY, CDR2 SVGAGI. V dropped 7 bases and J dropped 6 bases, with 19 bases sitting between them. Written as DNA, the CDR3 is TGTGCCAGCAAGATCGAACTAGCTAGTAGCGAGCAGTACTTC. This codes for CASKIELASSEQYF.

This clone was observed at least ten times. The J gene is TRBJ1-3, the V gene TRBV4-3; maybe TRBD1 (6 bases). The CDR3 totals 16 residues. Germline-derived CDR1 and CDR2 are LGHNA and YSLEER. Trimming stripped 4 bases from V and 2 bases from J, with 15 bases between. DNA for the CDR3: TGCGCCAGCAGCCCCCGTGGGGCAGGGGCTGGAAACACCATATATTTT. The encoded protein is CASSPRGAGAGNTIYF.

The V gene is TRBV28, the J gene TRBJ2-1, with 7 positions matching TRBD1. Unmatched junction bases numbered 15, after V lost 3 bases and J lost 10 bases. There are 16 residues in the CDR3. Germline CDR1 and CDR2: MDHEN and SYDVKM. CDR3 protein: CASSLPSTLRGGEQFF. CDR3 bases: TGTGCCAGCAGTTTGCCCTCTACCTTGCGAGGGGGCGAGCAGTTCTTC. Supplemented by reference TRBV28 and TRBJ2-1, the full variable domain reads DVKVTQSSRYLVKRTGEKVFLECVQDMDHENMFWYRQDPGLGLRLIYFSYDVKMKEKGDIPEGYSVSREKKERFSLILESASTNQTSMYLCASSLPSTLRGGEQFFGPGTRLTVL.

V usage is TRBV10-3 and J usage is TRBJ2-1; no firm D call. Germline V lookup: CDR1 ENHRY, CDR2 SYGVKD. Trimming removed 3 bases at V and 7 bases at J, with 19 bases between. The CDR3 spans 16 residues. CDR3 nucleotide sequence: TGTGCCATCAGTGATCACGGAGTCAGTGGGTCAAATGAGCAGTTCTTC. Protein: CAISDHGVSGSNEQFF.

V is TRBV27 and J is TRBJ1-1; no clear D gene. The germline V and J ends were trimmed by 8 bases and 3 bases, with 19 bases remaining between them. The CDR3 runs to 15 residues. CDR1 and CDR2 from the germline V gene are MNHEY and SMNVEV (reference sequence). In DNA, the CDR3 is TGTGCCAGCCCACGCGGTGTGGCGGCCTACACTGAAGCTTTCTTT. Protein product: CASPRGVAAYTEAFF.

This clone has only one observation. This rearrangement joins TRBV18 to TRBJ2-1; TRBD2 aligns across 8 bases. In germline, CDR1 is KGHSH, CDR2 LQKENI. V lost 6 bases to trimming and J lost 9 bases; unmatched junction nucleotides: 13. This CDR3 is 15 amino acids long. The CDR3 bases are TGTGCCAGCTCCGCCCCGGGGGGGCTTCATGCTGAGCAGTTCTTC. Protein: CASSAPGGLHAEQFF. Full variable domain (outside the CDR3, taken from reference TRBV18 and TRBJ2-1): NAGVMQNPRHLVRRRGQEARLRCSPMKGHSHVYWYRQLPEEGLKFMVYLQKENIIDESGMPKERFSAEFPKEGPSILRIQQVVRGDSAAYFCASSAPGGLHAEQFFGPGTRLTVL.